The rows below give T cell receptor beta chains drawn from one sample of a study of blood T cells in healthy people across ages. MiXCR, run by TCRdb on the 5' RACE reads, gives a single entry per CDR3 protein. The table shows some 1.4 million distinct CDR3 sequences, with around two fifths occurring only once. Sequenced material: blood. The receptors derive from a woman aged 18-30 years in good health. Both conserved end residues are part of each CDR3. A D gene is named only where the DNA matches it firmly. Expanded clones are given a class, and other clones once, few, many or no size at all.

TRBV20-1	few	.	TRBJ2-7	CSARGHLISTYEQYF	TGCAGTGCTAGAGGGCATCTCATATCTACCTACGAGCAGTACTTC
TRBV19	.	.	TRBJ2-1	CASRYSSYNEQFF	TGTGCCAGTAGGTATAGCTCCTACAATGAGCAGTTCTTC
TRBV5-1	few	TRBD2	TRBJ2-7	CASSFNRTSSYEQYF	TGCGCCAGCAGCTTTAACAGGACTAGCTCCTACGAGCAGTACTTC
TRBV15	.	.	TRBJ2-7	CATSRPTFSYEQYF	TGTGCCACCAGCCGACCGACATTCTCCTACGAGCAGTACTTC
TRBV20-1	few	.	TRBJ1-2	CSARDRGFGYGYTF	TGCAGTGCTAGAGATCGGGGGTTTGGCTATGGCTACACCTTC
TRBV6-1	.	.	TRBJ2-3	CASSDGGSYTDTQYF	TGTGCCAGCAGCGACGGTGGCTCCTACACAGATACGCAGTATTTT
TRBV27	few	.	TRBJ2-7	CASSHGEMGAFEQYF	TGTGCCAGCAGTCACGGGGAGATGGGGGCCTTCGAGCAGTACTTC
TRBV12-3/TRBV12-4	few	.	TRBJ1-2	CASTGAGVYYGYTF	TGTGCCAGCACTGGGGCAGGGGTTTACTATGGCTACACCTTC
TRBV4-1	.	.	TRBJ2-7	CASSQVLARNEQYF	TGCGCCAGCAGCCAAGTTTTGGCGAGGAATGAGCAGTACTTC
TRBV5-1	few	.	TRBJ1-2	CASSLGGEHYGYTF	TGCGCCAGCAGCTTGGGAGGGGAGCACTATGGCTACACCTTC
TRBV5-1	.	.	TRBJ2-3	CASSLDRTNTDTQYF	TGCGCCAGCAGCTTGGACAGGACTAACACAGATACGCAGTATTTT
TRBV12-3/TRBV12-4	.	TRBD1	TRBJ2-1	CASRAGTGRAGEQFF	TGTGCCAGCAGGGCCGGGACAGGGAGGGCGGGTGAGCAGTTCTTC
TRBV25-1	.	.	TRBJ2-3	CASSGGTGTSTDTQYF	TGTGCCAGCAGTGGAGGGACGGGCACTAGCACAGATACGCAGTATTTT
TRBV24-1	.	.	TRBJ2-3	CATSDFSQGTDTQYF	TGTGCCACCAGTGATTTTTCACAGGGAACAGATACGCAGTATTTT
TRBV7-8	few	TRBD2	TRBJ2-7	CASSTPSGTHEQYF	TGTGCCAGCAGCACGCCCAGCGGGACCCACGAGCAGTACTTC
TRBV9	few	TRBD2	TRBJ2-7	CASSSRLAGGLYEQYF	TGTGCCAGCAGCTCCCGACTAGCGGGAGGGTTGTACGAGCAGTACTTC
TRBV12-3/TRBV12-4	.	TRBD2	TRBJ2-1	CASSPGLAAADEQFF	TGTGCCAGCAGTCCCGGGCTAGCGGCCGCGGATGAGCAGTTCTTC
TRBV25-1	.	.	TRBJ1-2	CASSEYNLVDSSYYGYTF	TGTGCCAGCAGTGAATATAATCTTGTGGACAGTTCCTACTATGGCTACACCTTC
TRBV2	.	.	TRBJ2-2	CASTASEYTGELFF	TGTGCCAGCACCGCTAGCGAATACACCGGGGAGCTGTTTTTT
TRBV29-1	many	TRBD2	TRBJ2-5	CSAAGTSAFQETQYF	TGCAGCGCGGCGGGAACTAGCGCGTTCCAAGAGACCCAGTACTTC
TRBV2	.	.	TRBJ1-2	CASSRDISGYTF	TGTGCCAGCAGCCGGGACATTTCGGGCTACACCTTC
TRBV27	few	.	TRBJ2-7	CASSSEAEQYF	TGTGCCAGCAGTTCCGAGGCCGAGCAGTACTTC
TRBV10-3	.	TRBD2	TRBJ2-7	CATRTSGMYNEQYF	TGTGCCACCCGGACTAGCGGAATGTACAATGAGCAGTACTTC
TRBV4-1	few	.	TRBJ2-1	CASSQEETTIHNEQFF	TGCGCCAGCAGCCAAGAAGAGACTACAATCCACAATGAGCAGTTCTTC
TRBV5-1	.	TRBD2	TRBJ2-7	CASSAGTSGTYYEQYF	TGCGCCAGCAGCGCCGGAACTAGCGGGACCTACTACGAGCAGTACTTC
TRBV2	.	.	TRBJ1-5	CASRTDQPQHF	TGTGCCAGCAGGACAGATCAGCCCCAGCATTTT
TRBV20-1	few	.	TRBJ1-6	CSARGGSSYNSPLHF	TGCAGTGCTAGAGGGGGCAGCTCCTATAATTCACCCCTCCACTTT
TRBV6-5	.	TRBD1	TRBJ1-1	CASSYRGSVAGTEEFSGAFF	TGTGCCAGCAGTTATAGGGGGTCGGTGGCCGGGACAGAGGAATTTTCGGGAGCTTTCTTT
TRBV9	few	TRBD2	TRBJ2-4	CASSPGTSGLEQYF	TGTGCCAGCAGCCCCGGGACTAGCGGATTGGAGCAGTACTTC
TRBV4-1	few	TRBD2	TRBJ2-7	CASSQAPGTSYEQYF	TGCGCCAGCAGCCAAGCTCCCGGGACTAGCTACGAGCAGTACTTC
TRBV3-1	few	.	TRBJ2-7	CASGGERYEQYF	TGTGCCAGCGGGGGCGAGCGCTACGAGCAGTACTTC
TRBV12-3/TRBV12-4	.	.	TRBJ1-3	CASSLAVSGNTIYF	TGTGCCAGCAGTTTAGCTGTATCTGGAAACACCATATATTTT
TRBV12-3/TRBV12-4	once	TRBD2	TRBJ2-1	CASTPMTSGISYNEQFF	TGTGCCAGCACCCCTATGACTAGCGGGATCTCCTACAATGAGCAGTTCTTC
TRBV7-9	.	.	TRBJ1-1	CASSLAYEAFF	TGTGCCAGCAGCTTGGCATACGAGGCTTTCTTT
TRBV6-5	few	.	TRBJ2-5	CASSYSPGHPETQYF	TGTGCCAGCAGTTATTCCCCGGGACACCCAGAGACCCAGTACTTC
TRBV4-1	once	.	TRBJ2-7	CASGLGRGAEQYF	TGCGCCAGCGGCTTGGGAAGGGGAGCCGAGCAGTACTTC
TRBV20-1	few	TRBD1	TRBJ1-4	CSADWTGSNEKLFF	TGCAGTGCTGATTGGACAGGGTCTAATGAAAAACTGTTTTTT
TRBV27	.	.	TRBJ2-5	CASSSTSSQGTQYF	TGTGCCAGCAGTTCTACTAGTAGCCAAGGGACCCAGTACTTC
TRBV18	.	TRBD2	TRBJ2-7	CASSPSSGSQAYEQYF	TGTGCCAGCTCACCATCTAGCGGGAGTCAGGCCTACGAGCAGTACTTC
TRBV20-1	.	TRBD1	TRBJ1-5	CSAGDRGSNQPQHF	TGCAGTGCTGGGGACAGGGGGAGCAATCAGCCCCAGCATTTT
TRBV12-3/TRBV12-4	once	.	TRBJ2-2	CASSLTRGQNTGELFF	TGTGCCAGCAGCCTAACAAGGGGACAGAACACCGGGGAGCTGTTTTTT
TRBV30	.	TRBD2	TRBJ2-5	CAWSGDYSQETQYF	TGTGCCTGGAGTGGGGACTACTCCCAAGAGACCCAGTACTTC
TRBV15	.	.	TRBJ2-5	CATSRMTVSREQYF	TGTGCCACCAGCAGAATGACAGTTTCTCGGGAGCAGTACTTC
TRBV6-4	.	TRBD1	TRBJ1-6	CASSRTGNANSPLHF	TGTGCCAGCAGTAGGACAGGGAACGCAAATTCACCCCTCCACTTT
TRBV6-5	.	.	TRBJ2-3	CASSYSAGLRDTQYF	TGTGCCAGCAGTTACTCCGCAGGGCTGCGAGATACGCAGTATTTT
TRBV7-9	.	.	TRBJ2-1	CASSPKPGFSYNEQFF	TGTGCCAGCAGTCCTAAACCGGGATTCTCCTACAATGAGCAGTTCTTC